What follows are 12 T cell receptor beta chains derived from one specimen sequenced in a study of T cell repertoires in cytomegalovirus infection. One entry per CDR3 protein results from TCRdb running MiXCR on the reads. The sample lists 250,000 to 300,000 distinct CDR3 sequences, about 25% seen once, with around 13% in the top ten. Input material: PBMCs. The receptor source for this set is a human donor in good health (CMV status not recorded). Some clones in this sample may be carry-over from other donors' samples.

This clonotype was found a few times. The V gene is TRBV28, the J gene TRBJ2-3; 10 nucleotides match TRBD1. This CDR3 contains 16 residues. Germline assignment: CDR1 MDHEN and CDR2 SYDVKM. V gave up 6 bases and J gave up 3 bases; unmatched junction bases: 9. CDR3 region: CASSVAGTGATDTQYF. The DNA of the CDR3 is TGTGCCAGCAGCGTCGCCGGGACAGGGGCAACAGATACGCAGTATTTT.

This clonotype was detected only a few times. This chain uses TRBV30 with TRBJ2-3; TRBD2 agrees at 8 bases. Per the germline V gene, CDR1 is GTSNPN and CDR2 is SVGIG (reference sequence). J lost 2 bases, V lost 4 bases, and 8 bases had no gene match. This CDR3 is 15 amino acids long. Written as DNA, the CDR3 is TGTGCCTGGACCCCCCCAGCGGGGGACACAGATACGCAGTATTTT. This gives the protein CAWTPPAGDTDTQYF.

This rearrangement joins TRBV6-2 or TRBV6-3 to TRBJ2-1; 10 bases map to TRBD2. CDR1 and CDR2 (germline): MNHEY, SVGEGT. The ends lost 0 bases at V and 7 bases at J; junction bases unmatched: 6. The CDR3 is 16 amino acids. CDR3 bases: TGTGCCAGCAGTTACTCGGGGAGCGGGAGGGTTAATGAGCAGTTCTTC. Its protein product is CASSYSGSGRVNEQFF.

The V call is TRBV24-1, the J call TRBJ2-1; 8 nucleotides line up with TRBD1. Trimming removed 5 bases from V and 9 bases from J; junction bases left unmatched: 8. There are 14 residues in the CDR3. The germline V gene encodes CDR1 KGHDR and CDR2 SFDVKD. CDR3 loop: CATSARQGWSEQFF. Written as DNA, the CDR3 is TGTGCCACCAGTGCTAGACAGGGGTGGAGTGAGCAGTTCTTC.

This clonotype has at least ten counts. V and J are TRBV7-2 and TRBJ2-7; perhaps TRBD2 as D (5 bases). CDR1 SGHTA and CDR2 FQGNSA come from the germline V gene. The CDR3 has 12 amino acids. The V end was cut by 4 bases, the J end by 7 bases, with 11 bases between. Here the CDR3 DNA reads TGTGCCAGCAGCTCACAACCGGGAGAGCAGTACTTC. Translating it yields CASSSQPGEQYF.

This clonotype occurred a few times. CDR3 region: CASSWQPSSGNTIYF. The CDR3 nucleotides are TGCGCCAGCAGCTGGCAACCGAGCTCTGGAAACACCATATATTTT. The rearrangement joins TRBV4-1 to TRBJ1-3; D call uncertain. The CDR3 runs to 15 residues. CDR1 is MGHRA, CDR2 YSYEKL, per germline. V lost 5 bases to trimming and J lost 0 bases, with 11 bases between them.

This clonotype was observed a handful of times. The V and J genes are TRBV7-6 and TRBJ1-1, with D perhaps matching TRBD1 (5 bases). Per germline, CDR1 SGHVS and CDR2 FNYEAQ. Trimming removed 5 bases at V and 8 bases at J, with 18 bases between. The CDR3 has 14 residues. CDR3 nucleotide sequence: TGTGCCAGCAGCGCCGGACACGGACGGGGAGAAGCTTTCTTT. Translation: CASSAGHGRGEAFF. Filled out from reference TRBV7-6 and TRBJ1-1, the complete variable domain reads GAGVSQSPRYKVTKRGQDVALRCDPISGHVSLYWYRQALGQGPEFLTYFNYEAQQDKSGLPNDRFSAERPEGSISTLTIQRTEQRDSAMYRCASSAGHGRGEAFFGQGTRLTVV.

This clonotype was observed a handful of times. CDR3 protein: CASSYLEGGGNIQYF. For the CDR3, the DNA is TGTGCCAGCAGTTACCTGGAGGGGGGAGGGAACATTCAGTACTTC. The chain links TRBV6-5 to TRBJ2-4, with TRBD2 as a possible D gene (7 bases). Germline lookup yields CDR1 MNHEY and CDR2 SVGAGI. This CDR3 spans 15 amino acids. Between the trimmed V and J ends, which lost 2 bases and 7 bases, there was a span of 15 bases.

In this sample, this clonotype turned up once. V gene TRBV19 combines with J gene TRBJ2-1, with 9 bases fitting TRBD2. The CDR3 contains 17 residues. Germline assignment: CDR1 LNHDA and CDR2 SQIVND (reference sequence). The J segment lost 0 bases and the V segment lost 1 base, leaving 4 bases of the junction unmatched. The CDR3 spells CASSIVLAGSSYNEQFF. CDR3 DNA: TGTGCCAGTAGTATAGTACTAGCGGGTAGCTCCTACAATGAGCAGTTCTTC. Full variable domain (outside the CDR3, taken from reference TRBV19 and TRBJ2-1): DGGITQSPKYLFRKEGQNVTLSCEQNLNHDAMYWYRQDPGQGLRLIYYSQIVNDFQKGDIAEGYSVSREKKESFPLTVTSAQKNPTAFYLCASSIVLAGSSYNEQFFGPGTRLTVL.

The chain employs TRBV7-9 and TRBJ2-1; 8 bases match TRBD2. The V and J ends lost 3 bases and 7 bases, in that order; junction bases with no gene match: 8. The CDR3 contains 15 residues. Germline CDR1 reads SEHNR; CDR2 reads FQNEAQ (reference sequence). The CDR3 region is CASSFFSGVPNEQFF. The CDR3 coding sequence is TGTGCCAGCAGCTTCTTTAGCGGGGTCCCAAATGAGCAGTTCTTC.

This clonotype was seen repeatedly, ten times or more. The V gene is TRBV7-8, the J gene TRBJ2-2; D possibly corresponds to TRBD1 (5 bases). Between the trimmed V and J ends, which lost 3 bases and 3 bases, there was a span of 11 bases. Germline CDR1 SGHVS, CDR2 FQNEAQ. The CDR3 runs to 15 residues. Here the CDR3 DNA reads TGTGCCAGCAGCTTTAACAGGCCTGACACCGGGGAGCTGTTTTTT. Translated: CASSFNRPDTGELFF.

V and J are TRBV15 and TRBJ1-2; D is unclear. Germline CDR1 is LNHNV and CDR2 is YYDKDF (reference sequence). Trimming removed 0 bases at V and 8 bases at J, with 10 bases between. This CDR3 contains 13 residues. The CDR3 DNA is TGTGCCACCAGCAGAGATCGCACGTGGGGCTACACCTTC. It codes for CATSRDRTWGYTF.